Each of the 10 T cell receptor beta chains below was sequenced from the same sample in a study of a mutant IDH1 vaccine in newly diagnosed glioma. Documented time point: week 47, end of study. It was 300 ug of mutant IDH1 20-mer peptide that made up each vaccine dose, given with topical imiquimod. For these receptors, no antigen is known. Only in-frame clones appear in the TCRdb table, and some are missing; sequencing was by immunoSEQ multiplex PCR. This sample carries fewer than 35,000 clones, 80% to 85% of them seen once, and the ten largest clones take around 28%. The specimen was PBMCs, collected from a glioma patient whose treatment included an IDH1 peptide vaccine. The receptors originated from a man younger than 45 with glioma.

This clone occurred once. The V call is TRBV9, the J call TRBJ2-3; D not resolved. CDR3 length: 12 amino acids. Looked up from germline, CDR1 is SGDLS and CDR2 is YYNGEE. V lost 5 bases, J lost 4 bases, and 8 bases lay in between. As DNA, the CDR3 is TGTGCCAGCAGTGGAATTGCAGATACGCAGTATTTT. Its translation: CASSGIADTQYF.

The chain is built from TRBV2 and TRBJ1-1, with TRBD1 as a possible D gene (5 bases). Germline values: CDR1 SNHLY, CDR2 FYNNEI. V lost 3 bases and J 2 bases, leaving 10 bases between the germline ends. This CDR3 spans 14 amino acids. In nucleotides, the CDR3 is TGTGCCAGCAGTGACGGGGCAGTCAACACTGAAGCTTTCTTT. It is translated as CASSDGAVNTEAFF.

This clone came up a few times. The chain links TRBV29-1 to TRBJ1-1, with D tentatively TRBD1 (5 bases). The CDR3 has 12 amino acids. CDR1 and CDR2 from the germline V gene are SQVTM and ANQGSEA. V was shortened by 6 bases and J by 4 bases, with 12 bases between the two germline ends. This chain's CDR3 is CSVLTESTEAFF. The DNA of the CDR3 is TGCAGCGTCTTGACAGAGAGCACTGAAGCTTTCTTT.

The genes are TRBV5-8 and TRBJ2-3; the D gene is possibly TRBD2 (6 bases). V was shortened by 5 bases and J by 4 bases, with 20 bases between the two germline ends. Germline CDR1 SGHTS, CDR2 YDEGEE. The CDR3 loop spans 16 amino acids. Here the CDR3 reads CASSWGGLASPDTQYF. The CDR3 DNA sequence: TGTGCCAGCAGTTGGGGAGGCCTAGCGAGTCCAGATACGCAGTATTTT.

The chain joins TRBV4-3 to TRBJ1-2; 8 nucleotides agree with TRBD1. CDR3 size: 15 residues. The junction had 5 bases not matched to a gene; V was cut back by 5 bases and J by 0 bases. CDR1 and CDR2 (germline): LGHNA, YSLEER. This chain's CDR3 is CASSYRDRSNYGYTF. In nucleotides, the CDR3 is TGCGCCAGCAGCTACCGGGACAGGTCTAACTATGGCTACACCTTC.

This clone was observed a handful of times. The genes are TRBV29-1 and TRBJ1-1; D is uncertain. Trimming removed 2 bases at V and 3 bases at J, with 10 bases between. The CDR3 contains 13 residues. Germline V gives CDR1 SQVTM, CDR2 ANQGSEA. CDR3 sequence (DNA): TGCAGCGTTGAAAGAACCCGGGACACTGAAGCTTTCTTT. Protein product: CSVERTRDTEAFF.

Only a few counts were recorded for this clone. V is TRBV7-3 and J is TRBJ2-3; TRBD2 might be the D (5 bases). CDR1 and CDR2 (germline): SGHTA, FQGTGA. This CDR3 has 13 residues. V was pared by 4 bases and J by 6 bases, with 11 bases between. The DNA for the CDR3 is TGTGCCAGCAGCTCCCAACTAGAGGATACGCAGTATTTT. Translated, it gives CASSSQLEDTQYF. The full variable domain, with the rest looked up from reference TRBV7-3 and TRBJ2-3, is GAGVSQTPSNKVTEKGKYVELRCDPISGHTALYWYRQSLGQGPEFLIYFQGTGAADDSGLPNDRFFAVRPEGSVSTLKIQRTERGDSAVYLCASSSQLEDTQYFGPGTRLTVL.

The chain couples TRBV4-1 to TRBJ1-3; D is unclear. Germline CDR1 reads MGHRA; CDR2 reads YSYEKL. V gave up 3 bases and J gave up 2 bases, with 11 bases separating them. This CDR3 is 15 amino acids long. Here the CDR3 DNA reads TGCGCCAGCAGCCAGCTAAGGGAAGCTGGAAACACCATATATTTT. As protein: CASSQLREAGNTIYF.

The V gene is TRBV7-3, the J gene TRBJ2-2; D unclear. The CDR3 totals 16 residues. Trimming cost V 3 bases and J 0 bases, with 11 bases left between them. Germline V lookup: CDR1 SGHTA, CDR2 FQGTGA. In DNA form, the CDR3 reads TGTGCCAGCAGCTTTTTCCCGGACGCGAACACCGGGGAGCTGTTTTTT. Translation: CASSFFPDANTGELFF.

The CDR3 here is CASSEGTGSSYEQYF. The CDR3 nucleotides are TGTGCCAGCAGTGAGGGGACAGGGAGCTCCTACGAGCAGTACTTC. The chain combines TRBV6-1 with TRBJ2-7, with 9 positions matching TRBD1. The CDR3 is 15 residues long. Germline-derived CDR1 and CDR2 are MNHNS and SASEGT. The V gene end was trimmed by 3 bases and the J gene end by 0 bases; junction bases not matched to a gene: 3.